The 18 T cell receptor beta chains given below trace back to one sample, sequenced in a study of shared clonotypes between healthy human individuals. Repertoires were generated with immunoSEQ multiplex PCR, while TCRdb's copy carries only in-frame clones and drops some. The table lists about 520,000 clones, roughly 80% of them singletons. Specimen: PBMCs. Every receptor here comes from a middle-aged woman in good health. Some clones in this sample may be carry-over from other donors' samples.

The chain employs TRBV30 and TRBJ2-3; 9 nucleotides match TRBD2. The CDR3 has 15 residues. CDR1 and CDR2 (germline): GTSNPN, SVGIG (reference sequence). The ends lost 3 bases at V and 6 bases at J; junction bases unmatched: 10. CDR3 loop: CAWSKPGLAADTQYF. The CDR3 DNA is TGTGCCTGGAGCAAGCCGGGACTAGCTGCTGATACGCAGTATTTT.

As regards this clone: This likely reflects a read error, since a far larger clone is one base away. The same CDR3 arises from other DNA sequences in this sample as well. The chain recombines TRBV5-4 with TRBJ2-7; 7 bases match TRBD2. The trim removed 4 bases at V and 5 bases at J, leaving 12 bases unmatched. Germline values: CDR1 SGHNT, CDR2 YYREEE (reference sequence). CDR3 length: 15 residues. In DNA, the CDR3 is TGTGCCAGCAGCACATGGACTAGTGGGACGCACGAGCAGTACTTC. This codes for CASSTWTSGTHEQYF. Supplemented by reference TRBV5-4 and TRBJ2-7, the full variable domain reads ETGVTQSPTHLIKTRGQQVTLRCSSQSGHNTVSWYQQALGQGPQFIFQYYREEENGRGNFPPRFSGLQFPNYSSELNVNALELDDSALYLCASSTWTSGTHEQYFGPGTRLTVT.

A few counts support this clone. The chain couples TRBV30 to TRBJ2-2, with D tentatively TRBD1 (7 bases). The CDR3 is 14 amino acids. V was cut by 3 bases and J by 3 bases, with 11 bases left in between. Germline V gene lookup returns CDR1 GTSNPN and CDR2 SVGIG (reference sequence). CDR3: CAWRGGGHTGELFF. The DNA for the CDR3 is TGTGCCTGGAGAGGAGGGGGCCACACCGGGGAGCTGTTTTTT.

The chain links TRBV18 to TRBJ1-1; TRBD1 matches 7 bases. The trim removed 3 bases at V and 7 bases at J, leaving 2 bases unmatched. The CDR3 is 12 residues long. Germline-derived CDR1 and CDR2 are KGHSH and LQKENI. This chain's CDR3 is CASSPGQSEAFF. The CDR3 nucleotides are TGTGCCAGCTCACCGGGACAGAGTGAAGCTTTCTTT.

The chain joins TRBV25-1 to TRBJ1-4; tentative D call: TRBD1 (5 bases). CDR1 is MGHDK, CDR2 SYGVNS, per germline. The CDR3 is made up of 14 amino acids. V was cut by 3 bases and J by 10 bases, with 15 bases left in between. Here the CDR3 DNA reads TGTGCCAGCAGTGATCGAGACAGCGGTGGAAAACTGTTTTTT. This translates into CASSDRDSGGKLFF.

The chain links TRBV5-4 to TRBJ2-7, with 7 positions matching TRBD1. The CDR3 consists of 16 residues. Germline V gene sequence: CDR1 SGHNT, CDR2 YYREEE (reference sequence). V lost 5 bases to trimming and J lost 1 base; unmatched junction nucleotides: 12. The CDR3 region has the DNA TGTGCCAGCAGTCTATACGACAGGGACCCTTCCTACGAGCAGTACTTC. Its protein is CASSLYDRDPSYEQYF.

The chain couples TRBV6-6 to TRBJ2-7, with 8 bases aligning to TRBD1. V lost 0 bases and J lost 0; bases outside the gene matches: 4. CDR3 size: 16 residues. Germline loops: CDR1 MNHNY, CDR2 SVGAGI (reference sequence). CDR3 bases: TGTGCCAGCAGTTACTCCGGGACAGGCAGCTCCTACGAGCAGTACTTC. This sequence encodes CASSYSGTGSSYEQYF.

This clone was detected ten times or more. This chain uses TRBV29-1 with TRBJ2-5, with 8 nucleotides matching TRBD1. The end of the DNA fits TRBJ2-7 better, so the J call may be wrong. The CDR3 sequence is 12 residues long. From germline, CDR1 is SQVTM and CDR2 ANQGSEA. The CDR3 DNA is TGCAGCACCAAAGGACAGGGCAGCGAGCAGTACTTC. This codes for CSTKGQGSEQYF.

Concerning this clone itself: This likely came from a read error, as a far larger clone is one base away. This rearrangement joins TRBV15 to TRBJ1-1; 8 bases are shared with TRBD1. This CDR3 contains 14 residues. CDR1 is LNHNV and CDR2 is YYDKDF in the germline V gene (reference sequence). The CDR3 reads CATSGGQGNTGAFF. In DNA form, the CDR3 reads TGTGCCACCAGCGGAGGACAGGGAAACACTGGAGCTTTCTTT.

This clone was observed once. As DNA, the CDR3 is TGTGCCACCGGGACTAGCGGGAGAACAGATACGCAGTATTTT. It yields the protein CATGTSGRTDTQYF. This chain connects TRBV18 to TRBJ2-3, with 14 bases matching TRBD2. V gave up 10 bases and J gave up 3 bases; unmatched junction bases: 3. Per the germline V gene, CDR1 is KGHSH and CDR2 is LQKENI. The CDR3 has 14 amino acids.

This chain links TRBV28 with TRBJ2-7, with D maybe TRBD2 (6 bases). Trimming took off 6 bases at V and 7 bases at J, with 16 bases between the two ends. Germline-derived CDR1 and CDR2 are MDHEN and SYDVKM. This CDR3 region has 13 residues. This chain's CDR3 is CASRSTSGDEQYF. CDR3 bases: TGTGCCAGCAGGAGTACTTCGGGGGATGAGCAGTACTTC.

The chain is built from TRBV27 and TRBJ2-1; tentatively, D is TRBD2 (6 bases). This CDR3 is 17 amino acids long. V was trimmed by 6 bases and J by 12 bases, leaving 30 bases between them. Per the germline V gene, CDR1 is MNHEY and CDR2 is SMNVEV (reference sequence). CDR3 bases: TGTGCCAGCAGCCTCTACGACCCGGGGGTTTTGACCCGTGGGCAGTTCTTC. Translated: CASSLYDPGVLTRGQFF.

A note on this clone: With only one base between it and a far larger clone, this is likely a read error. The same CDR3 is also encoded by other DNA sequences in this sample. V gene TRBV27 combines with J gene TRBJ1-4; 9 nucleotides match TRBD1. The junction had 5 bases not matched to a gene; V was cut back by 5 bases and J by 1 base. The V gene's germline CDR1 is MNHEY and CDR2 SMNVEV (reference sequence). The CDR3 totals 16 residues. Here the CDR3 reads CASSTTGGLTNEKLFF. The CDR3 nucleotides are TGTGCCAGCAGTACGACAGGGGGACTAACTAATGAAAAACTGTTTTTT.

The J gene is TRBJ1-1, the V gene TRBV19, with 8 bases identical to TRBD1. Germline lookup yields CDR1 LNHDA and CDR2 SQIVND (reference sequence). CDR3 size: 14 residues. V dropped 6 bases and J dropped 2; count of bases not matched to a gene: 5. The CDR3 loop is CASSKTGVNTEAFF. CDR3 DNA: TGTGCCAGTAGCAAGACAGGGGTCAACACTGAAGCTTTCTTT.

The J gene is TRBJ2-5, the V gene TRBV6-5; 10 nucleotides line up with TRBD2. Germline V lookup: CDR1 MNHEY, CDR2 SVGAGI. V was clipped by 6 bases and J by 5 bases; unmatched bases: 6. This CDR3 spans 14 amino acids. The CDR3 bases are TGTGCCAGCAGCCTGGGACTAGCGCGGGAGACCCAGTACTTC. Its protein is CASSLGLARETQYF.

This sequence joins TRBV30 and TRBJ1-4; 7 bases fit TRBD1. The junction had 10 bases not matched to a gene; V was cut back by 0 bases and J by 9 bases. The CDR3 runs to 15 residues. Germline V gene lookup returns CDR1 GTSNPN and CDR2 SVGIG (reference sequence). The CDR3 reads CAWSVLPGQEQKLFF. CDR3 DNA: TGTGCCTGGAGTGTACTCCCAGGACAGGAACAAAAACTGTTTTTT.

This clone was observed a handful of times. The chain links TRBV28 to TRBJ1-5; tentatively, D is TRBD1 (6 bases). Between the trimmed V and J ends, which lost 5 bases and 3 bases, there was a span of 17 bases. The CDR3 has 16 residues. Germline values: CDR1 MDHEN, CDR2 SYDVKM. CDR3 protein: CASSGRGGGVNQPQHF. CDR3 nucleotides: TGTGCCAGCAGTGGCAGGGGCGGCGGCGTCAATCAGCCCCAGCATTTT.

The chain uses TRBV14 and TRBJ2-1; D is perhaps TRBD2 (5 bases). The CDR3 runs to 16 residues. From germline, CDR1 is SGHDN and CDR2 FVKESK. Deletions cut 0 bases from V and 9 bases from J, with 18 bases between. CDR3 DNA sequence: TGTGCCAGCAGCCAAGAAATGGGCCGTGGCAGCGGTGAGCAGTTCTTC. This sequence encodes CASSQEMGRGSGEQFF.